This TCR beta chain emerged from a study of T-cell reconstitution after alpha-beta-depleted transplantation in children (dated by TCRdb to between 2015 and 2016). Describing the broader study: The study quantitatively tracked T-cell immune reconstitution after TCRalphabeta/CD19-depleted allogeneic hematopoietic cell transplantation in children using TCR repertoire profiling. Results and caveats for the whole study, not just this receptor: The apparently early recovery of alphabetaT-cell counts about two months after transplant reportedly depended on only several hundred rapidly expanded clones that came from non-depleted graft cells. Over subsequent months, a decline in hyperexpanded clone frequencies was noted, and after one year, T-cell counts and TCRbeta diversity were mostly ascribed to newly produced T cells. The high TCRbeta diversity at day 60 in some patients was ascribed to recipient T cells and intrathymic progenitors that had survived conditioning.

Including the terminal cysteine and phenylalanine, the CDR3 comprises 15 residues. Kept here is only the CDR3 DNA, which spans 45 bases and is read in frame from base 1. The germline V gene encodes CDR1 SEHNR and CDR2 FQNEAQ (reference sequence). Trimming takes 3 bases from V and 4 bases from J, and the germline ends sit 15 bases apart. In its sample, this clonotype was seen a few times. The antigen it binds to is not known. No much larger clone exists at a distance of one base, and base qualities are not known. Libraries were built with PCR. Sequenced on an Illumina HiSeq 2500. TCR library preparation used molecular barcoding, with unique molecular identifiers applied to normalize quantification of the TCRbeta repertoire. TCRdb applied fastp at Q25 and MiXCR to the public reads, then kept only in-frame beta chains. CDR3 protein sequences are deduplicated, and each keeps its most common genes and DNA. The sample table contains about 980,000 distinct CDR3 sequences; only one count was recorded for roughly 31% of them. Roughly 27% of the sample is held by the ten biggest clonotypes.

What the treatment or condition label conveys for this sample: allogeneic hematopoietic cell transplantation with graft depleted of TCRalphabeta T cells and CD19 B cells. Transplant recipients were children who received TCRalphabeta/CD19-depleted allogeneic hematopoietic cell grafts. The sequence joins TRBV7-9 to TRBJ2-5; the D assignment is uncertain and may be TRBD1 or TRBD2, with 5 bases supporting each. The sample consisted of PBMCs, mostly from graft donor cells, taken 360 days after TCRalphabeta/CD19-depleted stem cell transplant. The receptor was derived from a boy in the first two years of life who had a stem cell transplant for SCID, so the T cells may come from the graft donor. The CDR3 region: CASSFGEGMGETQYF. In nucleotide form, the sequence is TGTGCCAGCAGCTTTGGCGAGGGGATGGGAGAGACCCAGTACTTC.